These 23 T cell receptor beta chains were sequenced from one sample in a study of blood T cell repertoires in COVID-19. TCRdb's copy holds only in-frame clones and misses some; the assay was immunoSEQ multiplex PCR. The sample contains fewer than 400,000 clones, around 90% of which appear only once. The sequenced sample consisted of PBMCs or T cells enriched from blood (not recorded which). The receptors were sampled from a woman in her late teens or twenties who had recovered from COVID-19.

This clone appeared a single time. The chain is built from TRBV28 and TRBJ1-2; TRBD1 is a possible D gene (5 bases). The CDR3 runs to 15 residues. Trimming shortened V by 7 bases and J by 5 bases, and 20 bases separated the two germline ends. Germline CDR1 and CDR2: MDHEN and SYDVKM. This chain's CDR3 is CASTQFGRADYGYTF. The CDR3 region has the DNA TGTGCCAGCACCCAATTCGGCAGGGCAGATTATGGCTACACCTTC.

The chain uses TRBV5-1 and TRBJ1-3; no definite D call. CDR1 is SGHRS, CDR2 YFSETQ, per germline. This CDR3 is built from 15 residues. Trimming cost V 0 bases and J 2 bases, with 9 bases left between them. The CDR3, as DNA: TGCGCCAGCAGCTTGGGTGCGGTTACTGGAAACACCATATATTTT. Encoded protein: CASSLGAVTGNTIYF. The full variable domain, its missing parts supplied by reference TRBV5-1 and TRBJ1-3, is KAGVTQTPRYLIKTRGQQVTLSCSPISGHRSVSWYQQTPGQGLQFLFEYFSETQRNKGNFPGRFSGRQFSNSRSEMNVSTLELGDSALYLCASSLGAVTGNTIYFGEGSWLTVV.

The chain employs TRBV4-2 and TRBJ2-7; 11 bases map to TRBD2. Per the germline V gene, CDR1 is LGHNA and CDR2 is YNFKEQ. The CDR3 runs 18 residues. J gave up 4 bases and V 4 bases, and 15 bases lay outside the gene matches. As DNA, the CDR3 is TGTGCCAGCAGCCCTCAATCAGGACTAGCGGGCCTTAAATACGAGCAGTACTTC. This codes for CASSPQSGLAGLKYEQYF.

The genes are TRBV6-5 and TRBJ1-6, with D uncertain. CDR3 size: 14 residues. V was trimmed by 0 bases and J by 14 bases, leaving 14 bases between them. Germline values: CDR1 MNHEY, CDR2 SVGAGI. This chain's CDR3 is CASSYSSWTPTLHF. The CDR3, as DNA: TGTGCCAGCAGTTACTCCTCGTGGACTCCAACCCTCCACTTT.

The chain recombines TRBV12-3 or TRBV12-4 with TRBJ2-1; D might be TRBD2 (6 bases). The CDR3 length is 13 residues. V lost 2 bases and J 9 bases, leaving 11 bases between the germline ends. The CDR3 loop is CASSLRGSGEQFF. CDR3 nucleotide sequence: TGTGCCAGCAGTTTACGGGGTAGCGGTGAGCAGTTCTTC.

Only a few counts were recorded for this clone. CDR3: CASSGQGAPPSYGYTF. Here the CDR3 DNA reads TGTGCCAGCAGCGGACAGGGGGCCCCCCCCAGCTATGGCTACACCTTC. The V call is TRBV6-2 or TRBV6-3, the J call TRBJ1-2; 11 nucleotides agree with TRBD1. The V gene end was trimmed by 6 bases and the J gene end by 4 bases; junction bases not matched to a gene: 10. Germline CDR1 MNHEY, CDR2 SVGEGT. CDR3 size: 16 residues.

As to this clone: Other DNA variants within this sample encode the same CDR3. The chain carries TRBV4-3 and TRBJ1-2; 12 bases map to TRBD1. CDR1 LGHNA and CDR2 YSLEER come from the germline V gene. The ends lost 3 bases at V and 3 bases at J; junction bases unmatched: 2. CDR3 length equals 15 residues. The CDR3 sequence: CASSQGTGGDYGYTF. Written as DNA, the CDR3 is TGCGCCAGCAGCCAGGGGACAGGGGGCGACTATGGCTACACCTTC.

The chain uses TRBV4-2 and TRBJ1-2; 8 bases align to TRBD1. The CDR3 has 15 residues. The ends lost 5 bases at V and 4 bases at J; junction bases unmatched: 9. Germline V gene data show CDR1 as LGHNA and CDR2 as YNFKEQ. The CDR3 spells CASSVRTGTGYGYTF. The DNA of the CDR3 is TGTGCCAGCAGCGTTAGAACCGGGACAGGCTATGGCTACACCTTC.

This clone was recorded a few times. The rearrangement links TRBV7-3 to TRBJ1-2; 9 bases are shared with TRBD1. This CDR3 is 15 amino acids long. The V gene's germline CDR1 is SGHTA and CDR2 FQGTGA. The V and J ends lost 5 bases and 6 bases, in that order; junction bases with no gene match: 10. CDR3 sequence reads: CASSRQGGISDGYTF. DNA of the CDR3: TGTGCCAGCAGCCGACAGGGGGGGATCTCGGATGGCTACACCTTC.

This clone was detected many times. The V gene is TRBV6-2 or TRBV6-3, the J gene TRBJ2-5; tentatively, D is TRBD2 (7 bases). CDR1 and CDR2 from the germline V gene are MNHEY and SVGEGT. Trimming took 5 bases from V and 1 from J, leaving 11 bases between them. This CDR3 is 14 amino acids long. The CDR3 DNA reads as TGTGCCAGCAGTCGCGGGGGCGTCCAAGAGACCCAGTACTTC. Its protein is CASSRGGVQETQYF.

This chain joins TRBV5-4 and TRBJ2-3, with 10 bases aligning to TRBD2. J lost 4 bases, V lost 2 bases, and 4 bases had no gene match. Germline CDR1 and CDR2: SGHNT and YYREEE (reference sequence). The CDR3 runs 15 residues. The CDR3 is CASSFLGTSADTQYF. CDR3 sequence (DNA): TGTGCCAGCAGCTTTCTCGGGACTAGCGCAGATACGCAGTATTTT.

This chain connects TRBV24-1 to TRBJ1-2; the match to TRBD1 covers 7 bases. V lost 3 bases to trimming and J lost 0 bases; unmatched junction nucleotides: 9. From germline, CDR1 is KGHDR and CDR2 SFDVKD. The CDR3 sequence is 17 residues long. CDR3 in amino acids: CATSDPRDSSSNYGYTF. The CDR3 nucleotides read TGTGCCACCAGTGATCCCCGGGACAGTTCTTCTAACTATGGCTACACCTTC.

The V call is TRBV6-5, the J call TRBJ1-1, with 11 bases lining up with TRBD1. V was pared by 7 bases and J by 5 bases, with 6 bases of the junction left unmatched. The CDR3 covers 14 residues. The germline V gene has CDR1 MNHEY and CDR2 SVGAGI. In DNA form, the CDR3 reads TGTGCCAGCACCCCGGACAGGGGGCGGACTGAAGCTTTCTTT. This codes for CASTPDRGRTEAFF.

This rearrangement joins TRBV29-1 to TRBJ2-3; 10 bases fit TRBD2. The CDR3 is 15 amino acids. CDR1 and CDR2 from the germline V gene are SQVTM and ANQGSEA. The V and J ends lost 5 bases and 0 bases, in that order; junction bases with no gene match: 5. The CDR3 nucleotides are TGCAGCGTTCGCACTAGCGGGGCTAGCACAGATACGCAGTATTTT. As protein: CSVRTSGASTDTQYF.

The chain has TRBV7-3 and TRBJ1-2, with 9 bases aligning to TRBD1. CDR1 is SGHTA, CDR2 FQGTGA, per germline. V was clipped by 5 bases and J by 4 bases; unmatched bases: 2. The CDR3 is made up of 13 amino acids. The CDR3 DNA sequence: TGTGCCAGCAGCCCGACAGGGGGCTATGGCTACACCTTC. It is translated as CASSPTGGYGYTF.

This clone was counted between two and nine times. The chain carries TRBV7-9 and TRBJ1-1, with TRBD1 matching over 9 bases. Germline V gives CDR1 SEHNR, CDR2 FQNEAQ (reference sequence). This CDR3 has 15 residues. The J segment lost 2 bases and the V segment lost 7 bases, leaving 8 bases of the junction unmatched. The DNA of the CDR3 is TGTGCCAGCACTGCCCGGGACAGGGTCAACACTGAAGCTTTCTTT. Protein product: CASTARDRVNTEAFF.

The J gene is TRBJ2-7, the V gene TRBV9, with D possibly being TRBD2 (5 bases). The ends were cut back, 4 bases at V and 4 bases at J, with 6 bases in the middle. Germline loops: CDR1 SGDLS, CDR2 YYNGEE. The CDR3 loop spans 11 amino acids. The DNA of the CDR3 is TGTGCCAGCAGCCGGGGTTACGAGCAGTACTTC. Translating gives CASSRGYEQYF.

Note on this clone: Other nucleotide sequences in the sample specify the same CDR3. The chain couples TRBV19 to TRBJ2-1; 7 nucleotides align to TRBD2. The trim removed 3 bases at V and 3 bases at J, leaving 5 bases unmatched. Germline CDR1 is LNHDA and CDR2 is SQIVND (reference sequence). The CDR3 extends over 15 amino acids. CDR3 coding DNA: TGTGCCAGTAGTATTGGCCTAGCGGTCTACAATGAGCAGTTCTTC. It yields the protein CASSIGLAVYNEQFF.

The CDR3 sequence: CASSGDGQKGETQYF. CDR3 bases: TGTGCCAGCAGCGGAGATGGACAAAAAGGAGAGACCCAGTACTTC. The chain links TRBV9 to TRBJ2-5; a weak D match, TRBD1 (5 bases). The length of the CDR3 is 15 residues. Germline V lookup: CDR1 SGDLS, CDR2 YYNGEE. V lost 3 bases and J 4 bases, leaving 16 bases between the germline ends.

The chain joins TRBV18 to TRBJ1-3; TRBD1 agrees at 7 bases. V lost 5 bases, J lost 2 bases, and 6 bases stayed unmatched. The CDR3 spans 15 residues. The germline CDR1 and CDR2 sequences are KGHSH and LQKENI. CDR3 protein: CASSEQGLAGNTIYF. In DNA, the CDR3 is TGTGCCAGCTCAGAACAGGGGCTGGCTGGAAACACCATATATTTT.

This chain connects TRBV6-5 to TRBJ2-5, with 10 bases matching TRBD2. J was trimmed by 3 bases and V by 2 bases; bases with no gene match: 3. There are 15 residues in the CDR3. CDR1 and CDR2 from the germline V gene are MNHEY and SVGAGI. The CDR3, as DNA: TGTGCCAGCAGTTACGGGGGACTAGCGAAAGAGACCCAGTACTTC. Encoded protein: CASSYGGLAKETQYF.

V is TRBV18 and J is TRBJ1-2, with 8 nucleotides matching TRBD1. Trimming at V came to 4 bases and at J to 6 bases, leaving 10 bases not matched to a gene. The germline gives CDR1 KGHSH, CDR2 LQKENI. The CDR3 consists of 15 residues. CDR3 protein: CASSRDRLASHGYTF. CDR3 coding DNA: TGTGCCAGCTCACGGGACAGGCTAGCGTCTCATGGCTACACCTTC.

J is TRBJ1-1 and V is TRBV6-1; D uncertain. Between the trimmed V and J ends, which lost 4 bases and 6 bases, there was a span of 21 bases. Germline CDR1 and CDR2: MNHNS and SASEGT. This CDR3 spans 16 amino acids. The CDR3 DNA follows: TGTGCCAGCAGTGCCGAGCGAACAGCTAGCATCGCTGAAGCTTTCTTT. The encoded protein is CASSAERTASIAEAFF.